Following are 29 T cell receptor beta chains from one sample sequenced in a study of T cell repertoires in cytomegalovirus infection. These TCRs are of unknown antigen specificity. TCRdb reprocessed the reads with MiXCR, giving one entry per CDR3 protein. The sample shows roughly 350,000 distinct CDR3 sequences, just under 35% of them seen only once. Sequencing was performed on cultured PBMCs, taken from culture after CMV antigen stimulation. The receptors come from a human donor in good health (CMV status not recorded). Some clones in this sample may be carry-over from other donors' samples.

This clonotype was picked up many times. The chain joins TRBV4-3 to TRBJ2-1; D is perhaps TRBD2 (6 bases). The V end was cut by 0 bases, the J end by 0 bases, with 9 bases between. CDR3 length equals 16 residues. Germline V CDR1 and CDR2: LGHNA, YSLEER. CDR3 amino acids: CASSQDRGSSYNEQFF. The CDR3 DNA reads as TGCGCCAGCAGCCAAGACCGGGGGAGCTCCTACAATGAGCAGTTCTTC.

CDR3 amino acids: CASSQNRVWNEKLFF. CDR3 sequence (DNA): TGCGCCAGCAGCCAAAACAGGGTTTGGAATGAAAAACTGTTTTTT. J is TRBJ1-4 and V is TRBV4-3, with D possibly TRBD1 on 6 matching bases. Germline assignment: CDR1 LGHNA and CDR2 YSLEER. V was pared by 2 bases and J by 5 bases, with 12 bases between. This CDR3 comprises 15 residues.

This chain links TRBV12-3 or TRBV12-4 with TRBJ1-4, with D unresolved. V was clipped by 6 bases and J by 7 bases, with 18 bases between them. The CDR3 is 15 amino acids. In nucleotides, the CDR3 is TGTGCCAGCAGCGAAACCCGAGTGGGGAGTGAAAAACTGTTTTTT. It translates to CASSETRVGSEKLFF.

Only a few counts were recorded for this clonotype. The rearrangement links TRBV10-3 to TRBJ2-1, with D hard to call. This CDR3 spans 12 amino acids. The germline CDR1 and CDR2 sequences are ENHRY and SYGVKD. The ends were cut back, 6 bases at V and 7 bases at J, with 10 bases in the middle. This CDR3 is CAISQSPNEQFF. The CDR3 DNA is TGTGCCATCAGCCAATCCCCGAATGAGCAGTTCTTC.

This clonotype has more than one count but fewer than ten. This sequence joins TRBV28 and TRBJ2-7, with 8 bases aligning to TRBD1. The CDR3 sequence is 15 residues long. Germline trimming cut 3 bases from V and 2 bases from J; bases unmatched to any gene: 6. Germline-derived CDR1 and CDR2 are MDHEN and SYDVKM. Here the CDR3 reads CASSLAGQGTYEQYF. CDR3 sequence (DNA): TGTGCCAGCAGTTTGGCTGGACAGGGCACCTACGAGCAGTACTTC.

This clonotype has a handful of counts. CDR3 loop: CASSLDGGGYYEQYF. The CDR3, as DNA: TGTGCCAGCAGCTTAGATGGCGGGGGATACTACGAGCAGTACTTC. The rearrangement joins TRBV7-2 to TRBJ2-7; the match to TRBD2 covers 7 bases. The germline V gene has CDR1 SGHTA and CDR2 FQGNSA. J gave up 3 bases and V 1 base, and 6 bases lay outside the gene matches. CDR3 length: 15 amino acids.

This clonotype was seen a few times. The chain uses TRBV12-3 or TRBV12-4 and TRBJ2-5; D might be TRBD2 (6 bases). Trimming stripped 8 bases from V and 2 bases from J, with 15 bases between. The CDR3 sequence is 14 residues long. The CDR3 protein is CASGIVGTQETQYF. The CDR3 nucleotides read TGTGCCAGCGGGATAGTAGGGACTCAAGAGACCCAGTACTTC.

This clonotype has a handful of counts. This rearrangement joins TRBV28 to TRBJ2-7; weak D call: TRBD1 (6 bases). V was trimmed by 5 bases and J by 4 bases, leaving 18 bases between them. The CDR3 has 15 amino acids. The germline CDR1 and CDR2 sequences are MDHEN and SYDVKM. The chain's CDR3 is CASSLQGSLIYEQYF. In nucleotides, the CDR3 is TGTGCCAGCAGTCTACAGGGTTCACTCATTTACGAGCAGTACTTC.

The chain is built from TRBV2 and TRBJ2-5; D unresolved. CDR3 length equals 15 residues. V was cut by 6 bases and J by 3 bases, with 17 bases left in between. Germline-derived CDR1 and CDR2 are SNHLY and FYNNEI. The CDR3 DNA is TGTGCCAGCAGCCGGACGGGCGGACCAAAAGAGACCCAGTACTTC. Translating it yields CASSRTGGPKETQYF.

The V gene is TRBV9, the J gene TRBJ2-1; 7 bases are shared with TRBD2. Germline-derived CDR1 and CDR2 are SGDLS and YYNGEE. The CDR3 is 15 residues long. J gave up 2 bases and V 2 bases, and 4 bases lay outside the gene matches. The CDR3 loop reads CASSVREAPYNEQFF. Here the CDR3 DNA reads TGTGCCAGCAGCGTCCGGGAGGCCCCCTACAATGAGCAGTTCTTC.

This clonotype appeared many times. The chain couples TRBV7-9 to TRBJ1-1; 9 bases line up with TRBD1. The germline CDR1 and CDR2 sequences are SEHNR and FQNEAQ (reference sequence). With V trimmed by 5 bases and J by 4 bases, 8 bases remained unmatched. The CDR3 runs 15 residues. CDR3 DNA: TGTGCCAGCAGCCTGATACAGGGGGCGCGCACTGAAGCTTTCTTT. It yields the protein CASSLIQGARTEAFF.

The rearrangement joins TRBV19 to TRBJ2-5; 8 nucleotides match TRBD1. Trimming at V came to 5 bases and at J to 5 bases, leaving 4 bases not matched to a gene. This CDR3 has 13 amino acids. Germline CDR1 LNHDA, CDR2 SQIVND (reference sequence). CDR3 loop: CASSYTGGETQYF. The CDR3 DNA sequence: TGTGCCAGTAGTTATACAGGGGGGGAGACCCAGTACTTC.

V usage is TRBV30 and J usage is TRBJ1-4; D remains ambiguous. Germline V gene lookup returns CDR1 GTSNPN and CDR2 SVGIG (reference sequence). The CDR3 loop spans 14 amino acids. Trimming pared 8 bases from V and 7 bases from J, leaving 20 bases between. CDR3 sequence reads: CAGYSARVGEKLFF. CDR3 nucleotides: TGTGCCGGATACAGTGCCCGCGTGGGTGAAAAACTGTTTTTT.

This chain connects TRBV19 to TRBJ1-2, with D unresolved. Germline loops: CDR1 LNHDA, CDR2 SQIVND (reference sequence). The CDR3 covers 16 residues. The V end lost 1 base, the J end lost 4 bases, and 16 bases lay between the germline ends. CDR3 DNA: TGTGCCAGTAGTATAGGGAGGGCCACCGGTTCCTATGGCTACACCTTC. Protein: CASSIGRATGSYGYTF.

The chain couples TRBV27 to TRBJ1-2, with unresolved D. Trimming took off 5 bases at V and 6 bases at J, with 13 bases between the two ends. From germline, CDR1 is MNHEY and CDR2 SMNVEV (reference sequence). This CDR3 is 13 amino acids long. The CDR3 spells CASSPKDGDGYTF. DNA for the CDR3: TGTGCCAGCAGTCCCAAAGACGGCGATGGCTACACCTTC.

The V gene is TRBV7-2, the J gene TRBJ2-6; the D is unclear. CDR3 length equals 15 residues. With 1 base removed from V and 3 bases from J, the gap between germline ends came to 7 bases. CDR1 SGHTA and CDR2 FQGNSA come from the germline V gene. The CDR3 region is CASSLESRGANVLTF. The CDR3 coding sequence is TGTGCCAGCAGCTTAGAGAGTCGTGGGGCCAACGTCCTGACTTTC. The whole variable domain, filled in from reference TRBV7-2 and TRBJ2-6, reads GAGVSQSPSNKVTEKGKDVELRCDPISGHTALYWYRQSLGQGLEFLIYFQGNSAPDKSGLPSDRFSAERTGGSVSTLTIQRTQQEDSAVYLCASSLESRGANVLTFGAGSRLTVL.

This chain joins TRBV29-1 and TRBJ1-5, with D tentatively TRBD1 (5 bases). Trimming shortened V by 6 bases and J by 8 bases, and 17 bases separated the two germline ends. The CDR3 has 13 residues. Germline V gives CDR1 SQVTM, CDR2 ANQGSEA. DNA of the CDR3: TGCAGCGTGGCCACAGGAAGGGTAGAGCCCCAGCATTTT. Amino acid sequence: CSVATGRVEPQHF.

This clonotype was counted a few times. This chain uses TRBV6-5 with TRBJ2-7; TRBD2 aligns across 14 bases. Germline assignment: CDR1 MNHEY and CDR2 SVGAGI. V lost 5 bases, J lost 4 bases, and 10 bases stayed unmatched. The CDR3 consists of 17 residues. The CDR3 protein is CASSPSGTSGSNYEQYF. The CDR3 DNA is TGTGCCAGCAGTCCGTCCGGGACTAGCGGGAGTAATTACGAGCAGTACTTC.

V usage is TRBV6-1 and J usage is TRBJ2-1; D possibly corresponds to TRBD2 (5 bases). The CDR3 has 16 residues. Germline V gene lookup returns CDR1 MNHNS and CDR2 SASEGT. V was cut by 5 bases and J by 0 bases, with 14 bases left in between. DNA for the CDR3: TGTGCCAGCAGTCAAAAGAGCGGAGGCTCCTACAATGAGCAGTTCTTC. Translated: CASSQKSGGSYNEQFF.

This sequence joins TRBV9 and TRBJ2-1; TRBD2 agrees at 13 bases. Germline assignment: CDR1 SGDLS and CDR2 YYNGEE. Trimming cost V 0 bases and J 7 bases; bases outside gene matches: 1. The CDR3 totals 15 residues. The CDR3 loop is CASSVGLAGGNEQFF. The DNA for the CDR3 is TGTGCCAGCAGCGTAGGACTAGCGGGGGGAAATGAGCAGTTCTTC.

This clonotype was observed many times. This rearrangement joins TRBV4-3 to TRBJ2-2, with D perhaps being TRBD1 or TRBD2 (5 bases each). Trimming took off 0 bases at V and 6 bases at J, with 8 bases between the two ends. Germline V lookup: CDR1 LGHNA, CDR2 YSLEER. This CDR3 is 14 amino acids long. DNA for the CDR3: TGCGCCAGCAGCCAAGATAGGGACGCCGGGGAGCTGTTTTTT. Amino acids: CASSQDRDAGELFF.

Only a few counts were recorded for this clonotype. V gene TRBV12-3 or TRBV12-4 combines with J gene TRBJ2-3, with 7 bases fitting TRBD2. The ends lost 3 bases at V and 4 bases at J; junction bases unmatched: 10. The CDR3 extends over 16 amino acids. DNA of the CDR3: TGTGCCAGCAGTTTCTACGTGGGAGGGATGGCAGATACGCAGTATTTT. Translating gives CASSFYVGGMADTQYF.

The chain joins TRBV7-2 to TRBJ2-7; no firm D call. In germline, CDR1 is SGHTA, CDR2 FQGNSA. The CDR3 extends over 17 amino acids. V lost 4 bases and J 3 bases, leaving 22 bases between the germline ends. Here the CDR3 reads CASSSPRYGSSIYEQYF. CDR3 DNA: TGTGCCAGCAGCTCCCCCCGTTATGGATCGTCGATCTACGAGCAGTACTTC.

The genes are TRBV12-3 or TRBV12-4 and TRBJ2-6, with D possibly matching TRBD1 (6 bases). The ends were cut back, 10 bases at V and 0 bases at J, with 13 bases in the middle. This CDR3 has 15 amino acids. The CDR3 DNA reads TGTGCCACCCGGACAGCAGTCTCTGGGGCCAACGTCCTGACTTTC. It specifies CATRTAVSGANVLTF.

V usage is TRBV7-2 and J usage is TRBJ2-7; 8 bases fit TRBD1. Germline CDR1 reads SGHTA; CDR2 reads FQGNSA. J lost 5 bases, V lost 5 bases, and 2 bases had no gene match. This CDR3 is 12 amino acids long. The CDR3 DNA sequence: TGTGCCAGCAGCCCACAGGGGGACGAGCAGTACTTC. Protein: CASSPQGDEQYF.

There are a few counts of this clonotype. This chain joins TRBV7-8 and TRBJ2-5; D is uncertain. Germline lookup yields CDR1 SGHVS and CDR2 FQNEAQ. The CDR3 spans 15 residues. Trimming took 3 bases from V and 0 from J, leaving 11 bases between them. The CDR3, as DNA: TGTGCCAGCAGCTTCATTTCAGTGTACCAAGAGACCCAGTACTTC. Translated, it gives CASSFISVYQETQYF.

This clonotype has only one observation. V gene TRBV4-1 combines with J gene TRBJ2-3; 10 nucleotides agree with TRBD2. Germline V gene data show CDR1 as MGHRA and CDR2 as YSYEKL. The CDR3 covers 16 residues. With 4 bases clipped from V and 4 bases from J, the junction kept 8 bases outside the gene matches. The CDR3 DNA follows: TGCGCCAGCAGCCGAGCTAGCGGGAGTGGCGCAGATACGCAGTATTTT. Translating it yields CASSRASGSGADTQYF.

J is TRBJ2-5 and V is TRBV25-1; D gene uncertain. The V and J ends lost 1 base and 3 bases respectively, with 6 bases between them. CDR3 length: 13 amino acids. Germline CDR1 MGHDK, CDR2 SYGVNS. CDR3 DNA sequence: TGTGCCAGCAGTGAATCATGGGAAGAGACCCAGTACTTC. It translates to CASSESWEETQYF.

This clonotype turned up a few times. The chain employs TRBV4-3 and TRBJ1-2; no firm D call. The V end lost 3 bases, the J end lost 0 bases, and 11 bases lay between the germline ends. The CDR3 is made up of 15 amino acids. CDR1 and CDR2 from the germline V gene are LGHNA and YSLEER. CDR3 nucleotide sequence: TGCGCCAGCAGCCAGGGGTCTATCTCTAACTATGGCTACACCTTC. Translation: CASSQGSISNYGYTF.